A single T cell receptor beta chain is shown here with its context. The data stem from a study of blood T cell repertoires in COVID-19. About the study: T cells, B-cell-depleted T cells, or PBMCs supplied cDNA or gDNA.

In the study's own analysis: The assay estimated nucleated cells by amplifying reference gene primers. TCRdb's table, derived via immunoSEQ multiplex PCR, lists solely in-frame clones and lacks some. The V and J calls and clone size come from that table; D and trimming were worked out from the DNA. Among around 150,000 clones listed, around 86% were seen once. The V gene's germline CDR1 is SGHRS and CDR2 YFSETQ. Trimming cost V 0 bases and J 5 bases; bases outside gene matches: 8. The CDR3 covers 17 residues. Material for sequencing was peripheral blood. This clonotype was obtained from a man aged 55-75 years with acute or convalescent COVID-19. This chain uses TRBV5-1 with TRBJ2-5; 12 bases fit TRBD2. The CDR3 sequence: CASSLDSSGRAGETQYF. CDR3 bases: TGCGCCAGCAGCTTGGATTCTAGCGGGAGGGCCGGTGAGACCCAGTACTTC.